The 10 T cell receptor beta chains listed next were all sequenced from one sample in a study of identical twins (dated by TCRdb to the mid-2010s). To prepare the library, 5' RACE was applied. The sequencer listed for this sample is Illumina HiSeq 2000. TCRdb's own reprocessing of the public reads used fastp at Q25 and MiXCR and kept productive beta chains. CDR3 protein duplicates are merged, each entry listing the most common genes and DNA. Recorded for this sample are about 1.7 million distinct CDR3 sequences; roughly 35% of them occurred a single time. The top ten clonotypes cover about 0.27% of the sample. Sequences were obtained from cord blood. The source is a newborn girl in good health.

The chain links TRBV27 to TRBJ2-5; TRBD2 matches at 8 bases. Germline CDR1 reads MNHEY; CDR2 reads SMNVEV (reference sequence). The length of the CDR3 is 16 residues. After removal of 6 bases from V and 11 bases from J, the junction contained 20 bases not matched to a gene. DNA of the CDR3: TGTGCCAGCAGCCCAATTCCGGGACTAGGGGTTTTGGAGCAGTACTTC. Encoded protein: CASSPIPGLGVLEQYF.

This clonotype was recorded many times. This chain uses TRBV7-9 with TRBJ2-7; D gene uncertain. This CDR3 is built from 13 residues. Germline CDR1 reads SEHNR; CDR2 reads FQNEAQ (reference sequence). Trimming took 2 bases from V and 2 from J, leaving 7 bases between them. The CDR3 loop is CASSLTPAYEQYF. The CDR3 nucleotides read TGTGCCAGCAGCTTAACCCCCGCCTACGAGCAGTACTTC.

The chain uses TRBV7-2 and TRBJ1-4; weak D call: TRBD1 (5 bases). This CDR3 contains 16 residues. Germline V gives CDR1 SGHTA, CDR2 FQGNSA. The V gene lost 1 base and the J gene lost 3 bases, with 12 bases spanning the gap. In DNA, the CDR3 is TGTGCCAGCAGCTTAGGGCCAGGGAGGGCTAATGAAAAACTGTTTTTT. Translated, it gives CASSLGPGRANEKLFF.

This chain uses TRBV10-3 with TRBJ1-3; maybe TRBD1 (6 bases). The germline V gene has CDR1 ENHRY and CDR2 SYGVKD. This CDR3 spans 15 amino acids. V lost 5 bases and J 4 bases, leaving 15 bases between the germline ends. The CDR3 sequence is CAISPNRDGGNTIYF. The CDR3 nucleotides read TGTGCCATCAGTCCGAACAGGGATGGGGGAAACACCATATATTTT.

The rearrangement joins TRBV27 to TRBJ2-5, with D unresolved. Germline CDR1 and CDR2: MNHEY and SMNVEV (reference sequence). Between the trimmed V and J ends, which lost 5 bases and 5 bases, there was a span of 21 bases. The CDR3 extends over 16 amino acids. CDR3 DNA: TGTGCCAGCAGTCCCCGACCCACGGTATGGCTGGAGACCCAGTACTTC. Translation gives CASSPRPTVWLETQYF.

In regard to this clonotype: A much larger clone is a single base away; this may be a read error. The rearrangement links TRBV4-2 to TRBJ1-2; 7 bases agree with TRBD1. CDR3 length equals 16 residues. In germline, CDR1 is LGHNA, CDR2 YNFKEQ. V was clipped by 0 bases and J by 1 base; unmatched bases: 5. The CDR3 loop is CASSQDYGQDNYGYTF. CDR3 DNA: TGTGCCAGCAGCCAAGATTACGGACAGGATAACTATGGCTACACCTTC.

This clonotype was picked up a small number of times. V is TRBV20-1 and J is TRBJ2-6, with D perhaps TRBD1 or TRBD2 (5 bases each). This CDR3 spans 17 amino acids. The V end was cut by 1 base, the J end by 0 bases, with 13 bases between. In germline, CDR1 is DFQATT, CDR2 SNEGSKA (reference sequence). The CDR3: CSARGTGAGSGANVLTF. Here the CDR3 DNA reads TGCAGTGCTAGAGGAACAGGTGCGGGCTCTGGGGCCAACGTCCTGACTTTC.

The sample holds a few counts of this clonotype. V and J are TRBV3-1 and TRBJ1-2, with TRBD1 matching 10 bases. Per the germline V gene, CDR1 is LGHDT and CDR2 is YNNKEL (reference sequence). The CDR3 is 19 residues long. V was clipped by 0 bases and J by 4 bases; unmatched bases: 14. The chain's CDR3 is CASSQDLGTGASYLYGYTF. CDR3 nucleotides: TGTGCCAGCAGCCAAGATCTTGGGACAGGGGCCAGTTATCTCTATGGCTACACCTTC.

This clonotype was detected a few times. This rearrangement joins TRBV11-2 to TRBJ2-5; 10 bases fit TRBD2. V lost 3 bases to trimming and J lost 2 bases; unmatched junction nucleotides: 3. Germline lookup yields CDR1 SGHAT and CDR2 FQNNGV. The CDR3 totals 15 residues. Here the CDR3 reads CASSFQAGGQETQYF. Written as DNA, the CDR3 is TGTGCCAGCAGCTTCCAAGCGGGGGGGCAAGAGACCCAGTACTTC.

This clonotype was picked up a small number of times. The J gene is TRBJ2-5, the V gene TRBV20-1; no clear D gene. The V end lost 2 bases, the J end lost 11 bases, and 27 bases lay between the germline ends. CDR1 DFQATT and CDR2 SNEGSKA come from the germline V gene (reference sequence). The CDR3 length is 16 residues. Written as DNA, the CDR3 is TGCAGTGCTAGATCGTATAGGACGGATTCCACGGATGAGCAGTACTTC. This encodes CSARSYRTDSTDEQYF.